The 14 T cell receptor beta chains listed next were all sequenced from one sample in a study of cytomegalovirus exposure and HLA in healthy donors. Primers included in the PCR were 60 Vbeta and 13 Jbeta primers. The protocol was immunoSEQ multiplex PCR, while the TCRdb copy is restricted to in-frame clones and leaves out a portion. The data include some 150,000 clones; the top ten clones carry approximately 0.8%. The sequencing input was PBMCs. These receptor sequences come from a young woman in good health and CMV-seropositive.

The rearrangement joins TRBV5-8 to TRBJ2-7, with D tentatively TRBD2 (5 bases). Trimming took 10 bases from V and 6 from J, leaving 20 bases between them. Germline loops: CDR1 SGHTS, CDR2 YDEGEE. There are 13 residues in the CDR3. In DNA form, the CDR3 reads TGTGCCTGTATCTTAACGGGAAGCCCCGAGCAGTACTTC. Protein: CACILTGSPEQYF.

With regard to this clone: A read error may produce the germline difference seen at one junction end. This chain uses TRBV25-1 with TRBJ1-2, with 9 bases identical to TRBD1. The CDR3 extends over 17 amino acids. Germline V CDR1 and CDR2: MGHDK, SYGVNS. CDR3 bases: TGTGCCAGCAGTCAGTCTGGGGGGACAGGGCTACGCTATGGCTACACTTTC. It encodes CASSQSGGTGLRYGYTF.

This rearrangement joins TRBV5-6 to TRBJ1-1, with 8 bases aligning to TRBD1. The V gene end was trimmed by 4 bases and the J gene end by 1 base; junction bases not matched to a gene: 9. Germline V gene data show CDR1 as SGHDT and CDR2 as YYEEEE. This CDR3 is built from 16 residues. CDR3 coding DNA: TGTGCCAGCAGCGTCGGGACAGGTCTTCGGAACACTGAAGCTTTCTTT. Translation: CASSVGTGLRNTEAFF.

The chain uses TRBV7-2 and TRBJ2-5; 12 bases line up with TRBD2. This CDR3 is built from 16 residues. V lost 7 bases and J lost 5; bases outside the gene matches: 11. Germline-derived CDR1 and CDR2 are SGHTA and FQGNSA. The CDR3 here is CASTPSGGAEFETQYF. The CDR3 DNA reads TGTGCCAGCACCCCTAGCGGGGGGGCCGAGTTTGAGACCCAGTACTTC.

This chain uses TRBV10-3 with TRBJ2-1, with TRBD2 matching over 10 bases. Trimming removed 7 bases from V and 7 bases from J; junction bases left unmatched: 4. The germline gives CDR1 ENHRY, CDR2 SYGVKD. The CDR3 sequence is 13 residues long. The CDR3 DNA reads as TGTGCCATCACTGGGACTAGCGAAAATGAGCAGTTCTTC. Protein: CAITGTSENEQFF.

In the case of this clone: The same CDR3 is also encoded by other DNA sequences in this sample. The gene calls are TRBV4-1 and TRBJ1-6; D call uncertain. CDR1 is MGHRA and CDR2 is YSYEKL in the germline V gene. The CDR3 runs 16 residues. Trimming left V 1 base short and J 0 bases short, with 7 bases between. CDR3 amino acids: CASSQGPRSYNSPLHF. CDR3 DNA sequence: TGCGCCAGCAGCCAAGGTCCCCGCTCCTATAATTCACCCCTCCACTTT.

The chain carries TRBV2 and TRBJ1-3, with D perhaps matching TRBD1 (5 bases). V lost 3 bases and J 2 bases, leaving 17 bases between the germline ends. CDR1 and CDR2 from the germline V gene are SNHLY and FYNNEI. The CDR3 length is 17 residues. The CDR3 reads CASSDWAGGDPGNTIYF. Here the CDR3 DNA reads TGTGCCAGCAGTGACTGGGCAGGCGGGGACCCTGGAAACACCATATATTTT. Combining the CDR3 with reference TRBV2 and TRBJ1-3 gives the whole variable domain EPEVTQTPSHQVTQMGQEVILRCVPISNHLYFYWYRQILGQKVEFLVSFYNNEISEKSEIFDDQFSVERPDGSNFTLKIRSTKLEDSAMYFCASSDWAGGDPGNTIYFGEGSWLTVV.

The chain combines TRBV19 with TRBJ2-7, with D possibly matching TRBD1 (6 bases). The length of the CDR3 is 14 residues. Germline CDR1 is LNHDA and CDR2 is SQIVND (reference sequence). V lost 4 bases to trimming and J lost 4 bases, with 14 bases between them. CDR3 sequence reads: CASSRQGRRYEQYF. The CDR3 DNA is TGTGCCAGTAGTAGGCAGGGGAGAAGGTACGAGCAGTACTTC.

V usage is TRBV4-2 and J usage is TRBJ1-5, with 8 bases fitting TRBD1. The CDR3 is 16 residues long. Trimming took 1 base from V and 4 from J; bases not matched to a gene: 6. In germline, CDR1 is LGHNA, CDR2 YNFKEQ. The CDR3 region has the DNA TGTGCCAGCAGCCAAGCAGGACAGGGCGGGAATCAGCCCCAGCATTTT. The encoded protein is CASSQAGQGGNQPQHF.

The rearrangement joins TRBV2 to TRBJ1-6; D is perhaps TRBD1 (5 bases). Trimming stripped 8 bases from V and 7 bases from J, with 18 bases between. CDR3 size: 15 residues. Germline values: CDR1 SNHLY, CDR2 FYNNEI. The CDR3 sequence: CASGGDPASNSPLHF. The CDR3 DNA is TGTGCCAGCGGGGGGGATCCCGCGTCCAATTCACCCCTCCACTTT.

V and J are TRBV4-1 and TRBJ2-3; D possibly corresponds to TRBD2 (7 bases). Per germline, CDR1 MGHRA and CDR2 YSYEKL. V lost 0 bases and J lost 4, with 11 bases in between. The CDR3 is 15 amino acids. CDR3 sequence reads: CASSQDGGPADTQYF. CDR3 DNA: TGCGCCAGCAGCCAAGACGGGGGGCCGGCAGATACGCAGTATTTT.

The chain uses TRBV11-3 and TRBJ1-2, with 8 bases identical to TRBD1. The V gene's germline CDR1 is SGHNT and CDR2 YENEEA. The CDR3 covers 14 residues. V trimming: 8 bases; J trimming: 0 bases; junction bases outside the gene matches: 5. The CDR3 DNA follows: TGTGCCAGCTCCAGGGGGCCAGCTAACTATGGCTACACCTTC. Translating it yields CASSRGPANYGYTF.

In DNA, the CDR3 is TGTGCCAGCAGTACCAGCGACTACGAGCAGTACTTC. It codes for CASSTSDYEQYF. The chain has TRBV27 and TRBJ2-7, with D uncertain. Germline V gene sequence: CDR1 MNHEY, CDR2 SMNVEV (reference sequence). The CDR3 consists of 12 residues. The V end was cut by 5 bases, the J end by 3 bases, with 8 bases between.

The V and J genes are TRBV30 and TRBJ2-3; no definite D call. Germline V gene data show CDR1 as GTSNPN and CDR2 as SVGIG (reference sequence). The CDR3 spans 13 residues. The germline V and J ends were trimmed by 2 bases and 0 bases, with 6 bases remaining between them. The CDR3 nucleotides read TGTGCCTGGAGTCTTACTAGCACAGATACGCAGTATTTT. This translates into CAWSLTSTDTQYF.